Presented here are 31 T cell receptor beta chains from one specimen sequenced in a study of identical twins. TCRdb itself ran the 5' RACE reads through MiXCR, one entry per CDR3 protein. This table has about 240,000 distinct CDR3 sequences, 6.5% to 9% appearing once. The same sample was also used in a study of yellow fever vaccine responses in identical twins.

Sequencing was carried out using CD8+ T cells sorted from blood. These receptors all stem from a woman aged 18-35 years in good health.

The chain recombines TRBV20-1 with TRBJ1-2, with a tentative D call TRBD1 (6 bases). This CDR3 has 16 amino acids. Germline-derived CDR1 and CDR2 are DFQATT and SNEGSKA (reference sequence). The V end lost 0 bases, the J end lost 0 bases, and 14 bases lay between the germline ends. DNA for the CDR3: TGCAGTGCTAGAGATTCGGCGACAGGAGCTAACTATGGCTACACCTTC. Translating it yields CSARDSATGANYGYTF.

This clonotype was counted between two and nine times. This chain links TRBV5-1 with TRBJ2-2, with D unclear. Germline V gene data show CDR1 as SGHRS and CDR2 as YFSETQ. V dropped 1 base and J dropped 6 bases, with 22 bases sitting between them. The CDR3 spans 18 residues. CDR3 DNA: TGCGCCAGCAGCTTGTATCCGGACGACATAGGGATACCCGGGGAGCTGTTTTTT. It translates to CASSLYPDDIGIPGELFF.

The rearrangement joins TRBV5-4 to TRBJ2-1, with D possibly being TRBD2 (6 bases). The ends were cut back, 7 bases at V and 6 bases at J, with 14 bases in the middle. The V gene's germline CDR1 is SGHNT and CDR2 YYREEE (reference sequence). This CDR3 has 13 amino acids. The CDR3 region has the DNA TGTGCCAGCCTATTTTCCGGGGGCAATGAGCAGTTCTTC. Amino acid sequence: CASLFSGGNEQFF.

The table lists this clonotype with a few counts. The J gene is TRBJ1-2, the V gene TRBV11-2; no reliable D call. The germline V gene has CDR1 SGHAT and CDR2 FQNNGV. This CDR3 is 12 amino acids long. Deletions cut 5 bases from V and 4 bases from J, with 8 bases between. The DNA for the CDR3 is TGTGCCAGCAGCGAGGGCCTCTATGGCTACACCTTC. Translation gives CASSEGLYGYTF.

A few counts support this clonotype. The chain couples TRBV6-5 to TRBJ2-3; D possibly matches TRBD1 or TRBD2 (7 bases each). Germline CDR1 MNHEY, CDR2 SVGAGI. The CDR3 consists of 16 residues. Trimming cost V 0 bases and J 4 bases, with 14 bases left between them. The CDR3 nucleotides read TGTGCCAGCAGTTACTCGATGGCAGGGGGGGCAGATACGCAGTATTTT. Translation: CASSYSMAGGADTQYF.

This clonotype has just a few counts. This sequence joins TRBV7-9 and TRBJ2-7, with 7 bases fitting TRBD2. The CDR3 runs to 13 residues. Germline V lookup: CDR1 SEHNR, CDR2 FQNEAQ (reference sequence). V trimming: 8 bases; J trimming: 2 bases; junction bases outside the gene matches: 6. CDR3 DNA: TGTGCCAGCGGGGGGGGGATCCCCTACGAGCAGTACGTC. Encoded protein: CASGGGIPYEQYV.

This clonotype was counted ten times or more. The chain recombines TRBV29-1 with TRBJ1-1, with 7 bases matching TRBD1. CDR1 and CDR2 from the germline V gene are SQVTM and ANQGSEA. J gave up 5 bases and V 6 bases, and 6 bases lay outside the gene matches. The CDR3 length is 12 residues. The CDR3 protein is CSVMTGMTEAFF. As DNA, the CDR3 is TGCAGCGTGATGACAGGGATGACTGAAGCTTTCTTT.

There are many counts of this clonotype. V gene TRBV12-3 or TRBV12-4 combines with J gene TRBJ2-2, with TRBD2 matching 7 bases. The CDR3 has 17 amino acids. The junction had 17 bases not matched to a gene; V was cut back by 5 bases and J by 8 bases. The chain's CDR3 is CASSSLGLEGIEGELFF. In DNA form, the CDR3 reads TGTGCCAGCAGTAGCCTCGGACTAGAGGGGATCGAGGGGGAGCTGTTTTTT.

This clonotype was seen more than once but under ten times. The rearrangement links TRBV12-3 or TRBV12-4 to TRBJ2-1; either TRBD1 or TRBD2 may fit D (6 bases each). The germline V and J ends were trimmed by 7 bases and 4 bases, with 17 bases remaining between them. The CDR3 is 15 residues long. This CDR3 is CASTPGWGAYNEQFF. In nucleotides, the CDR3 is TGTGCCAGCACTCCGGGTTGGGGGGCGTACAATGAGCAGTTCTTC.

The chain recombines TRBV7-9 with TRBJ2-5, with TRBD1 as a possible D gene (6 bases). V gave up 4 bases and J gave up 4 bases, with 22 bases separating them. In germline, CDR1 is SEHNR, CDR2 FQNEAQ (reference sequence). CDR3 length: 17 amino acids. In nucleotides, the CDR3 is TGTGCCAGCAGCTCGGACAGCCTGGGGGCTGTCGGAGAGACCCAGTACTTC. It codes for CASSSDSLGAVGETQYF. Drawing the rest from reference TRBV7-9 and TRBJ2-5, the complete variable domain is DTGVSQNPRHKITKRGQNVTFRCDPISEHNRLYWYRQTLGQGPEFLTYFQNEAQLEKSRLLSDRFSAERPKGSFSTLEIQRTEQGDSAMYLCASSSDSLGAVGETQYFGPGTRLLVL.

In the case of this clonotype: A read error may be the cause here, since a much bigger clone is one base away. The chain is built from TRBV27 and TRBJ2-1; 15 nucleotides agree with TRBD2. Per the germline V gene, CDR1 is MNHEY and CDR2 is SMNVEV (reference sequence). The CDR3 is 15 amino acids. J was trimmed by 7 bases and V by 4 bases; bases with no gene match: 2. CDR3 nucleotides: TGTGCCAGCAGTTCCGGGACTAGCGGGGGGAATGAGCAGTTCTTC. It encodes CASSSGTSGGNEQFF.

This clonotype has a count of ten or more. The V call is TRBV5-1, the J call TRBJ1-1, with D maybe TRBD1 (5 bases). Trimming left V 7 bases short and J 1 base short, with 23 bases between. CDR3 length equals 17 residues. Germline loops: CDR1 SGHRS, CDR2 YFSETQ. CDR3 sequence: CASPDTSLPDENTEAFF. In DNA, the CDR3 is TGCGCCAGCCCGGACACTTCCCTGCCGGACGAGAACACTGAAGCTTTCTTT.

This clonotype was detected ten times or more. This rearrangement joins TRBV4-1 to TRBJ2-2; maybe TRBD2 (5 bases). V was pared by 4 bases and J by 1 base, with 10 bases between. Germline CDR1 reads MGHRA; CDR2 reads YSYEKL. This CDR3 has 15 amino acids. This chain's CDR3 is CASSPSAGNTGELFF. In nucleotides, the CDR3 is TGCGCCAGCAGCCCGTCCGCGGGGAACACCGGGGAGCTGTTTTTT.

This clonotype showed up many times. The CDR3 reads CASSEWDRGLQPQHF. CDR3 DNA: TGTGCCAGCAGTGAGTGGGACAGGGGGCTTCAGCCCCAGCATTTT. The rearrangement uses TRBV12-3 or TRBV12-4 and TRBJ1-5, with 12 bases identical to TRBD1. V lost 5 bases and J lost 6; bases outside the gene matches: 5. The length of the CDR3 is 15 residues.

This clonotype was seen a few times. V gene TRBV4-2 combines with J gene TRBJ2-1; the D gene is possibly TRBD2 (6 bases). Trimming removed 0 bases at V and 5 bases at J, with 14 bases between. Germline assignment: CDR1 LGHNA and CDR2 YNFKEQ. The CDR3 consists of 16 residues. For the CDR3, the DNA is TGTGCCAGCAGCCAAGAGTCCGGGCGGGGCCACAATGAGCAGTTCTTC. Translating it yields CASSQESGRGHNEQFF.

The chain employs TRBV6-5 and TRBJ1-5, with 7 bases matching TRBD1. This CDR3 is 16 amino acids long. Germline CDR1 MNHEY, CDR2 SVGAGI. The ends lost 4 bases at V and 0 bases at J; junction bases unmatched: 6. Here the CDR3 DNA reads TGTGCCAGCAGTTTATCGGGACAGAATAGCAATCAGCCCCAGCATTTT. This translates into CASSLSGQNSNQPQHF.

This clonotype appeared many times. The rearrangement joins TRBV9 to TRBJ1-2; D remains unclear. The germline V gene encodes CDR1 SGDLS and CDR2 YYNGEE. The CDR3 loop spans 14 amino acids. Between the trimmed V and J ends, which lost 0 bases and 6 bases, there was a span of 12 bases. DNA for the CDR3: TGTGCCAGCAGCGTAGGGCACATTTCCGATGGCTACACCTTC. Its protein product is CASSVGHISDGYTF.

This clonotype occurred a few times. This rearrangement joins TRBV2 to TRBJ1-2; D gene unclear. Germline CDR1 SNHLY, CDR2 FYNNEI. The CDR3 totals 14 residues. Trimming took 3 bases from V and 6 from J, leaving 14 bases between them. The CDR3 is CASSDPGRRDGYTF. The CDR3 DNA follows: TGTGCCAGCAGTGATCCGGGAAGACGTGATGGCTACACCTTC.

This clonotype has a single count. The chain couples TRBV19 to TRBJ2-3, with 9 nucleotides matching TRBD2. The V segment lost 3 bases and the J segment 3 bases; nucleotides outside the gene matches: 7. In germline, CDR1 is LNHDA, CDR2 SQIVND (reference sequence). This CDR3 is built from 16 residues. The CDR3 loop reads CASSMRLAVITDTQYF. The CDR3 coding sequence is TGTGCCAGTAGTATGCGACTAGCGGTAATTACAGATACGCAGTATTTT.

The J gene is TRBJ2-5, the V gene TRBV7-2; 12 bases line up with TRBD2. CDR3 length: 16 residues. Unmatched junction bases numbered 5, after V lost 1 base and J lost 5 bases. From germline, CDR1 is SGHTA and CDR2 FQGNSA. CDR3 sequence: CASSLVFGTSGETQYF. The CDR3 nucleotides read TGTGCCAGCAGCTTAGTGTTCGGGACTAGCGGGGAGACCCAGTACTTC.

This chain uses TRBV28 with TRBJ2-3; no clear D. The CDR3 has 17 amino acids. V was cut by 5 bases and J by 3 bases, with 21 bases left in between. Germline V CDR1 and CDR2: MDHEN, SYDVKM. Here the CDR3 DNA reads TGTGCCAGCAGTCTCCCCGTCGGCGGCCCCAAGACAGATACGCAGTATTTT. It yields the protein CASSLPVGGPKTDTQYF.

This clonotype was detected a few times. V and J are TRBV2 and TRBJ2-1, with TRBD1 identical over 7 bases. CDR3 size: 13 residues. Trimming cost V 7 bases and J 5 bases; bases outside gene matches: 5. Looked up from germline, CDR1 is SNHLY and CDR2 is FYNNEI. The CDR3 coding sequence is TGTGCCAGCACGGGGACAGATAACAATGAGCAGTTCTTC. Protein: CASTGTDNNEQFF.

This chain's CDR3 is CASSLFARLGTGELFF. The CDR3 DNA reads TGTGCCAGCAGTTTATTTGCCAGACTAGGAACCGGGGAGCTGTTTTTT. The chain couples TRBV27 to TRBJ2-2; the D gene is possibly TRBD2 (6 bases). Germline V lookup: CDR1 MNHEY, CDR2 SMNVEV (reference sequence). Trimming left V 1 base short and J 5 bases short, with 14 bases between. The CDR3 has 16 residues.

J is TRBJ2-1 and V is TRBV24-1; TRBD2 agrees at 14 bases. Germline V CDR1 and CDR2: KGHDR, SFDVKD. This CDR3 is built from 17 residues. J lost 5 bases, V lost 10 bases, and 12 bases had no gene match. CDR3 loop: CATAGTSGSRENNEQFF. The CDR3, as DNA: TGTGCCACGGCTGGGACTAGCGGGAGTCGGGAGAACAATGAGCAGTTCTTC.

This clonotype was seen a few times. J is TRBJ2-7 and V is TRBV7-2, with 11 bases matching TRBD2. Germline trimming cut 2 bases from V and 3 bases from J; bases unmatched to any gene: 15. This CDR3 comprises 19 residues. Germline values: CDR1 SGHTA, CDR2 FQGNSA. The CDR3 protein is CASSLTGLAAFQDNYEQYV. Written as DNA, the CDR3 is TGTGCCAGCAGCTTAACGGGACTAGCGGCTTTTCAGGATAACTACGAGCAGTACGTC.

This clonotype showed up just a few times. The J gene is TRBJ1-6, the V gene TRBV28; D may be TRBD1 (5 bases). The CDR3 contains 15 residues. Germline loops: CDR1 MDHEN, CDR2 SYDVKM. The V and J ends lost 6 bases and 5 bases respectively, with 14 bases between them. The CDR3 region has the DNA TGTGCCAGCAGCTTCGGGACCGAAAATAATTCACCCCTCCACTTT. It is translated as CASSFGTENNSPLHF.

This clonotype has a count of ten or more. The V call is TRBV9, the J call TRBJ2-5, with D perhaps assigned TRBD1 or TRBD2 (5 bases each). V lost 4 bases and J lost 4, with 11 bases in between. The CDR3 totals 13 residues. CDR1 is SGDLS and CDR2 is YYNGEE in the germline V gene. The CDR3 sequence: CASSPRDGETQYF. CDR3 nucleotide sequence: TGTGCCAGCAGCCCCCGGGACGGAGAGACCCAGTACTTC.

This clonotype has just a few counts. The CDR3: CATSDGRQNIQYF. DNA of the CDR3: TGTGCCACCAGCGATGGGAGGCAAAACATTCAGTACTTC. The chain couples TRBV15 to TRBJ2-4, with D perhaps matching TRBD2 (6 bases). V dropped 5 bases and J dropped 5 bases, with 10 bases sitting between them. Germline-derived CDR1 and CDR2 are LNHNV and YYDKDF (reference sequence). This CDR3 has 13 residues.

The rearrangement uses TRBV6-2 or TRBV6-3 and TRBJ2-5; D remains ambiguous. V was shortened by 2 bases and J by 1 base, with 11 bases between the two germline ends. This CDR3 has 15 amino acids. The germline V gene has CDR1 MNHEY and CDR2 SVGEGT. The CDR3 region has the DNA TGTGCCAGCAGTTACAGTACCGGATCCCAAGAGACCCAGTACTTC. Protein product: CASSYSTGSQETQYF.

This chain links TRBV20-1 with TRBJ2-2; possible D gene TRBD2, 5 bases. Germline-derived CDR1 and CDR2 are DFQATT and SNEGSKA (reference sequence). Trimming pared 2 bases from V and 2 bases from J, leaving 12 bases between. This CDR3 comprises 15 residues. CDR3 nucleotide sequence: TGCAGTGCTAGATCCCTGGACTCCAACACCGGGGAGCTGTTTTTT. Encoded protein: CSARSLDSNTGELFF.

The chain uses TRBV2 and TRBJ2-7; tentatively, D is TRBD1 or TRBD2 (5 bases each). The CDR3 has 12 amino acids. Between the trimmed V and J ends, which lost 7 bases and 6 bases, there was a span of 13 bases. From germline, CDR1 is SNHLY and CDR2 FYNNEI. The CDR3, as DNA: TGTGCCAGCATTGGGGGAAGGTTCGAGCAGTACTTC. Protein product: CASIGGRFEQYF.